This TCR beta chain was documented in a study of blood T cell repertoires in COVID-19. This clone has just one count. Original processing notes: Estimation of nucleated cell counts relied on the amplification of reference gene primers. The assay was immunoSEQ multiplex PCR, and TCRdb's table has in-frame clones only and misses some. V and J calls and clone size are as listed in that table; D and trimming were resolved from the DNA. The sample carries 200,000 or so clones, about 87% recorded once. The germline CDR1 and CDR2 sequences are DFQATT and SNEGSKA (reference sequence). The CDR3 totals 19 residues. Trimming at V came to 3 bases and at J to 3 bases, leaving 21 bases not matched to a gene.

Sequenced sample: peripheral blood. The V gene is TRBV20-1, the J gene TRBJ2-7, with TRBD2 identical over 9 bases. This sequence originates from a man in his 70s with acute or convalescent COVID-19. In DNA, the CDR3 is TGCAGTGCTAGTAGTGGGGTTAGGAGCGGGACTAGCCCCCTCTACGAGCAGTACTTC. Its protein is CSASSGVRSGTSPLYEQYF.